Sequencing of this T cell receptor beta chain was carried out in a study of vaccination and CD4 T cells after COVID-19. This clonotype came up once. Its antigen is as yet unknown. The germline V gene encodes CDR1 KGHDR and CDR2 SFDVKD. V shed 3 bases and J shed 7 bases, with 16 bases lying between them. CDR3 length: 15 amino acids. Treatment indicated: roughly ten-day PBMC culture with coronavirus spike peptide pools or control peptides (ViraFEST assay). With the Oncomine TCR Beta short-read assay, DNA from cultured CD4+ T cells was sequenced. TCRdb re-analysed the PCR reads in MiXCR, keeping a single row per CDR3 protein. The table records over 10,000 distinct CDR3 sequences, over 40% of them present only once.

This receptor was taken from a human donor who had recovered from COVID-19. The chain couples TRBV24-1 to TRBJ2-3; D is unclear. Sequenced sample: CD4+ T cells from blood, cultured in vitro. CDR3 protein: CATSDTRALRYTQYF. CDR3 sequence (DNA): TGTGCCACCAGTGATACCCGGGCCCTGCGGTATACGCAGTATTTT.